Below are 20 T cell receptor beta chains sequenced from a single sample in a study of T cell responses to AZD1222 COVID-19 vaccine. Measured with immunoSEQ multiplex PCR; TCRdb has only the in-frame clones, and not every one. The table lists around 140,000 clones, 85% to 95% of them singletons. The sample here was peripheral blood, taken after recovery from COVID-19. Every receptor here comes from an adult who had recovered from COVID-19.

This clone was counted a single time. The V and J genes are TRBV7-3 and TRBJ2-5; TRBD2 matches 8 bases. Germline CDR1 reads SGHTA; CDR2 reads FQGTGA. The V and J ends lost 5 bases and 4 bases, in that order; junction bases with no gene match: 18. This CDR3 is built from 18 residues. Here the CDR3 DNA reads TGTGCCAGCAGCCCCCAGGGTACTAGCGGCCAGCGGGGAGAGACCCAGTACTTC. Protein: CASSPQGTSGQRGETQYF.

J is TRBJ2-4 and V is TRBV7-2; D is undetermined. In germline, CDR1 is SGHTA, CDR2 FQGNSA. The CDR3 has 16 amino acids. Trimming pared 1 base from V and 0 bases from J, leaving 10 bases between. CDR3 coding DNA: TGTGCCAGCAGCTTAGTGGCGATGCTAGCCAAAAACATTCAGTACTTC. Residues: CASSLVAMLAKNIQYF. Full variable domain (remainder filled in from reference TRBV7-2 and TRBJ2-4): GAGVSQSPSNKVTEKGKDVELRCDPISGHTALYWYRQSLGQGLEFLIYFQGNSAPDKSGLPSDRFSAERTGGSVSTLTIQRTQQEDSAVYLCASSLVAMLAKNIQYFGAGTRLSVL.

The chain recombines TRBV5-4 with TRBJ2-5; D ambiguous. The CDR3 loop spans 12 amino acids. Germline CDR1 reads SGHNT; CDR2 reads YYREEE (reference sequence). The ends were cut back, 3 bases at V and 2 bases at J, with 5 bases in the middle. CDR3 in DNA: TGTGCCAGCAGCTCACGGCAAGAGACCCAGTACTTC. It translates to CASSSRQETQYF.

The chain uses TRBV6-5 and TRBJ2-1; TRBD2 matches at 10 bases. Per the germline V gene, CDR1 is MNHEY and CDR2 is SVGAGI. The CDR3 covers 15 residues. With V trimmed by 6 bases and J by 7 bases, 9 bases remained unmatched. In DNA form, the CDR3 reads TGTGCCAGCAGGAGGGAAACTAGCGGGGCTAATGAGCAGTTCTTC. Translation gives CASRRETSGANEQFF.

The chain employs TRBV11-2 and TRBJ2-7; D perhaps matches TRBD2 (8 bases). Germline V lookup: CDR1 SGHAT, CDR2 FQNNGV. Between the trimmed V and J ends, which lost 1 base and 5 bases, there was a span of 21 bases. This CDR3 is built from 17 residues. The CDR3 DNA reads as TGTGCCAGCAGCTTAGTCAGCGGGAGACAGGGTATCCACGAGCAGTACTTC. It yields the protein CASSLVSGRQGIHEQYF. The full variable domain, rest sourced from reference TRBV11-2 and TRBJ2-7, is EAGVAQSPRYKIIEKRQSVAFWCNPISGHATLYWYQQILGQGPKLLIQFQNNGVVDDSQLPKDRFSAERLKGVDSTLKIQPAKLEDSAVYLCASSLVSGRQGIHEQYFGPGTRLTVT.

The J gene is TRBJ2-3, the V gene TRBV7-3; 10 bases align to TRBD1. Germline values: CDR1 SGHTA, CDR2 FQGTGA. The CDR3 loop spans 14 amino acids. With 5 bases clipped from V and 4 bases from J, the junction kept 3 bases outside the gene matches. The CDR3 bases are TGTGCCAGCAGCACCGGGACAGGGGCAGATACGCAGTATTTT. Translating gives CASSTGTGADTQYF.

This clone was detected only once. The V gene is TRBV14, the J gene TRBJ2-4; possibly TRBD1 for D (6 bases). This CDR3 has 16 residues. Germline-derived CDR1 and CDR2 are SGHDN and FVKESK. Trimming stripped 4 bases from V and 0 bases from J, with 13 bases between. The CDR3 reads CASSRYTGLAKNIQYF. CDR3 in DNA: TGTGCCAGCAGCCGGTACACAGGGTTAGCCAAAAACATTCAGTACTTC.

The genes are TRBV7-9 and TRBJ2-5, with 7 bases lining up with TRBD1. V was clipped by 3 bases and J by 5 bases; unmatched bases: 6. The CDR3 loop spans 14 amino acids. Germline CDR1 reads SEHNR; CDR2 reads FQNEAQ (reference sequence). The CDR3 sequence: CASSFRGGWETQYF. The CDR3 DNA follows: TGTGCCAGCAGCTTCCGAGGGGGCTGGGAGACCCAGTACTTC. Drawing the rest from reference TRBV7-9 and TRBJ2-5, the complete variable domain is DTGVSQNPRHKITKRGQNVTFRCDPISEHNRLYWYRQTLGQGPEFLTYFQNEAQLEKSRLLSDRFSAERPKGSFSTLEIQRTEQGDSAMYLCASSFRGGWETQYFGPGTRLLVL.

V gene TRBV6-1 combines with J gene TRBJ2-2; TRBD2 agrees at 10 bases. From germline, CDR1 is MNHNS and CDR2 SASEGT. CDR3 length: 15 amino acids. Losses at the gene ends were 3 bases for V and 7 bases for J; bases not matched to a gene: 5. The CDR3 loop reads CASSDLAGVVGELFF. In nucleotides, the CDR3 is TGTGCCAGCAGTGATCTAGCGGGAGTGGTCGGGGAGCTGTTTTTT.

This rearrangement joins TRBV15 to TRBJ1-2; a weak D match, TRBD1 (6 bases). Trimming cost V 3 bases and J 4 bases, with 15 bases left between them. This CDR3 contains 15 residues. CDR1 and CDR2 (germline): LNHNV, YYDKDF (reference sequence). The CDR3 protein is CATSSLRGAGYGYTF. For the CDR3, the DNA is TGTGCCACCAGCAGCCTCAGGGGTGCAGGCTATGGCTACACCTTC. The variable domain in full, completed from reference TRBV15 and TRBJ1-2, reads DAMVIQNPRYQVTQFGKPVTLSCSQTLNHNVMYWYQQKSSQAPKLLFHYYDKDFNNEADTPDNFQSRRPNTSFCFLDIRSPGLGDTAMYLCATSSLRGAGYGYTFGSGTRLTVV.

The count of this clone is one. This sequence joins TRBV3-1 (or the pseudogene TRBV3-2) and TRBJ1-1, with D unclear. Germline V gene sequence: CDR1 LGHDT, CDR2 YNNKEL (reference sequence). The V gene lost 0 bases and the J gene lost 3 bases, with 5 bases spanning the gap. CDR3 length equals 13 residues. The CDR3 is CASSQDPYTEAFF. The DNA of the CDR3 is TGTGCCAGCAGCCAAGATCCGTACACTGAAGCTTTCTTT.

The table lists this clone with a count of one. The gene calls are TRBV9 and TRBJ2-1; 7 bases are shared with TRBD2. Germline trimming cut 0 bases from V and 5 bases from J; bases unmatched to any gene: 5. The CDR3 extends over 15 amino acids. Germline V lookup: CDR1 SGDLS, CDR2 YYNGEE. DNA for the CDR3: TGTGCCAGCAGCGTAGAGGCGGGAGCCCACAATGAGCAGTTCTTC. Translated: CASSVEAGAHNEQFF.

This clone was counted only a few times. The chain is built from TRBV30 and TRBJ2-1, with D maybe TRBD1 (5 bases). V was pared by 4 bases and J by 0 bases, with 22 bases between. Germline lookup yields CDR1 GTSNPN and CDR2 SVGIG (reference sequence). This CDR3 region has 18 residues. The CDR3 coding sequence is TGTGCCTGGAACAATGGTGGACAAGGGTCTAGCTCCTACAATGAGCAGTTCTTC. Protein sequence: CAWNNGGQGSSSYNEQFF.

CDR3 DNA: TGTGCCAGCAGGGCGGGCAGGTTTAGCAATCAGCCCCAGCATTTT. Translated: CASRAGRFSNQPQHF. This chain links TRBV7-8 with TRBJ1-5; D is uncertain. Deletions cut 6 bases from V and 0 bases from J, with 12 bases between. Germline V gives CDR1 SGHVS, CDR2 FQNEAQ. The CDR3 is made up of 15 amino acids.

This clone was detected only once. CDR3 DNA: TGTGCCAGCAGCGTACAGGGGGTCGGCTACGAGCAGTACTTC. This codes for CASSVQGVGYEQYF. The chain links TRBV9 to TRBJ2-7; the match to TRBD1 covers 7 bases. The CDR3 runs 14 residues. V dropped 1 base and J dropped 3; count of bases not matched to a gene: 4. The germline CDR1 and CDR2 sequences are SGDLS and YYNGEE.

This clone was detected once. V usage is TRBV25-1 and J usage is TRBJ2-5, with TRBD2 as a possible D gene (6 bases). This CDR3 spans 14 amino acids. CDR1 is MGHDK, CDR2 SYGVNS, per germline. Trimming shortened V by 3 bases and J by 4 bases, and 12 bases separated the two germline ends. The CDR3: CASSDSGWGETQYF. CDR3 DNA: TGTGCCAGCAGTGACAGCGGGTGGGGAGAGACCCAGTACTTC.

The rearrangement uses TRBV14 and TRBJ2-5; 9 bases are a match to TRBD2. The CDR3 runs to 18 residues. V dropped 4 bases and J dropped 5; count of bases not matched to a gene: 17. Per germline, CDR1 SGHDN and CDR2 FVKESK. The CDR3 region is CASSPRSFSGRMKETQYF. The CDR3 DNA reads TGTGCCAGCAGCCCCCGCTCTTTTAGCGGGAGAATGAAGGAGACCCAGTACTTC.

The chain couples TRBV29-1 to TRBJ2-2; D is ambiguous. V was trimmed by 4 bases and J by 1 base, leaving 7 bases between them. Looked up from germline, CDR1 is SQVTM and CDR2 is ANQGSEA. CDR3 length: 13 amino acids. The CDR3 spells CSVVQENTGELFF. The CDR3 DNA reads TGCAGCGTTGTCCAGGAGAACACCGGGGAGCTGTTTTTT.

The chain has TRBV7-3 and TRBJ2-1, with D unclear. V was pared by 5 bases and J by 10 bases, with 15 bases between. The CDR3 extends over 13 amino acids. Germline loops: CDR1 SGHTA, CDR2 FQGTGA. The CDR3: CASSPSDAAEQFF. The CDR3 nucleotides are TGTGCCAGCAGCCCCTCGGACGCCGCCGAGCAGTTCTTC.

The chain couples TRBV7-3 to TRBJ2-1; the D call may be TRBD1 or TRBD2 (5 bases each). The germline V and J ends were trimmed by 6 bases and 0 bases, with 9 bases remaining between them. In germline, CDR1 is SGHTA, CDR2 FQGTGA. The CDR3 extends over 14 amino acids. The CDR3 region is CASSKGSSYNEQFF. The CDR3 bases are TGTGCCAGCAGTAAGGGGAGCTCCTACAATGAGCAGTTCTTC.